This TCR beta chain was profiled in a study of blood T cells in healthy people across ages. V was trimmed by 1 base and J by 6 bases, leaving 16 bases between them. This CDR3 is 16 amino acids long. The V gene's germline CDR1 is SGHAT and CDR2 FQDESV (reference sequence). The second PCR ran about 7 to 12 cycles with a sample-barcoded 5' primer and J-beta primers. TCRdb reprocessed the 5' RACE reads via MiXCR and lists one record per CDR3 protein. The sample includes roughly 1,800,000 distinct CDR3 sequences, 49% of them seen just once. The specimen sequenced was blood. The receptor was derived from a middle-aged woman in good health. The chain joins TRBV11-1 to TRBJ2-1; D is possibly TRBD1 (5 bases). DNA of the CDR3: TGTGCCAGCAGCTTAGGGCAGGGAATCACCTCCAATGAGCAGTTCTTC. Translating gives CASSLGQGITSNEQFF.